The 2 T cell receptor beta chains below all came from one sample that was sequenced in a study of T cell responses to AZD1222 COVID-19 vaccine. TCRdb's copy holds only in-frame clones and misses some; the assay was immunoSEQ multiplex PCR. Among some 140,000 clones listed, 75% to 95% were seen once. This specimen was peripheral blood, taken 28 days after the second AZD1222 dose. Source of these receptors: an adult who received the AZD1222 COVID-19 vaccine.

This clone was counted once. The rearrangement uses TRBV5-1 and TRBJ2-7, with D perhaps being TRBD1 or TRBD2 (5 bases each). The V end was cut by 0 bases, the J end by 0 bases, with 10 bases between. The V gene's germline CDR1 is SGHRS and CDR2 YFSETQ. The CDR3 sequence is 15 residues long. CDR3 protein: CASSLAPGTSYEQYF. The DNA for the CDR3 is TGCGCCAGCAGCTTGGCCCCCGGGACCTCCTACGAGCAGTACTTC.

This rearrangement joins TRBV9 to TRBJ2-7; 8 nucleotides line up with TRBD1. The V gene end was trimmed by 0 bases and the J gene end by 1 base; junction bases not matched to a gene: 12. There are 18 residues in the CDR3. Germline lookup yields CDR1 SGDLS and CDR2 YYNGEE. The CDR3 coding sequence is TGTGCCAGCAGCGTAGGTGACCTGGGACAGGTAGGTTCCTACGAGCAGTACTTC. This encodes CASSVGDLGQVGSYEQYF. The full variable domain, rest sourced from reference TRBV9 and TRBJ2-7, is DSGVTQTPKHLITATGQRVTLRCSPRSGDLSVYWYQQSLDQGLQFLIQYYNGEERAKGNILERFSAQQFPDLHSELNLSSLELGDSALYFCASSVGDLGQVGSYEQYFGPGTRLTVT.